This TCR beta chain appears in the sequencing data of a study of blood T cells in healthy people across ages. A second PCR, run for about 7 to 12 cycles, used a sample-barcoded 5' primer plus a J-beta primer mix. TCRdb reanalysed the 5' RACE reads using MiXCR and keeps one entry per CDR3 protein. The sample includes more than 650,000 distinct CDR3 sequences, 53% of them seen just once. The length of the CDR3 is 16 residues. V was pared by 1 base and J by 4 bases, with 14 bases between. CDR1 and CDR2 from the germline V gene are MDHEN and SYDVKM. Drawn from each donor were around 9.1 milliliters of peripheral blood.

The rearrangement uses TRBV28 and TRBJ2-1; unclear D gene. The sample was blood. This sequence originates from a man older than 75 in good health. The CDR3 DNA sequence: TGTGCCAGCAGTTTATTGGGCAGGTCAAGGTACAATGAGCAGTTCTTC. Translated: CASSLLGRSRYNEQFF.